This T cell receptor beta chain came from a study of cytomegalovirus exposure and HLA in healthy donors. The PCR was carried out with 60 Vbeta primers and 13 Jbeta primers. The method was immunoSEQ multiplex PCR; TCRdb's version includes in-frame clones alone and lacks a portion of them. The profile shows some 110,000 clones, roughly 80% of them singletons. Germline values: CDR1 SGDLS, CDR2 YYNGEE. V dropped 6 bases and J dropped 4 bases, with 10 bases sitting between them. The CDR3 runs 13 residues. There were likely unrecorded immune exposures, though donors were nominally healthy when sampled. The chain joins TRBV9 to TRBJ2-2, with no clear D. The sequenced sample consisted of PBMCs. This receptor was taken from a woman aged 40 to 50 in good health and CMV-seropositive. The CDR3 sequence: CASTPLSTGELFF. In nucleotides, the CDR3 is TGTGCCAGCACCCCATTGTCCACCGGGGAGCTGTTTTTT.